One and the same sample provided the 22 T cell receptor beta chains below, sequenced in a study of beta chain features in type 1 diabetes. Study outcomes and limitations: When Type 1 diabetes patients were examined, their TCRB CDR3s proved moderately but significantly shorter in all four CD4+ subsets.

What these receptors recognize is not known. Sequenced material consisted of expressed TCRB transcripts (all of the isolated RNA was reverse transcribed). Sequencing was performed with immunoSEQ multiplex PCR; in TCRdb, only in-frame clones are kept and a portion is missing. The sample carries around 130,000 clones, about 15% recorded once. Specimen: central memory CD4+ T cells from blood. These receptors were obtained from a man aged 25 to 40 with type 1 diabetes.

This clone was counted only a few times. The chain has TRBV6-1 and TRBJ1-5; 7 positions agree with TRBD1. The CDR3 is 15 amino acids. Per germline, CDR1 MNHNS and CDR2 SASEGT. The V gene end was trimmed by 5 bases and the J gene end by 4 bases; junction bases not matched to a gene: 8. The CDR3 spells CASSTGTVKNQPQHF. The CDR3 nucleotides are TGTGCCAGCAGTACCGGGACAGTCAAGAATCAGCCCCAGCATTTT.

The CDR3 sequence: CASSRTGTNNEQFF. DNA for the CDR3: TGTGCCAGCAGCCGGACAGGGACGAACAATGAGCAGTTCTTC. J is TRBJ2-1 and V is TRBV7-6; 8 bases fit TRBD1. Looked up from germline, CDR1 is SGHVS and CDR2 is FNYEAQ. Losses at the gene ends were 5 bases for V and 5 bases for J; bases not matched to a gene: 5. The CDR3 runs to 14 residues. The full variable domain, rest sourced from reference TRBV7-6 and TRBJ2-1, is GAGVSQSPRYKVTKRGQDVALRCDPISGHVSLYWYRQALGQGPEFLTYFNYEAQQDKSGLPNDRFSAERPEGSISTLTIQRTEQRDSAMYRCASSRTGTNNEQFFGPGTRLTVL.

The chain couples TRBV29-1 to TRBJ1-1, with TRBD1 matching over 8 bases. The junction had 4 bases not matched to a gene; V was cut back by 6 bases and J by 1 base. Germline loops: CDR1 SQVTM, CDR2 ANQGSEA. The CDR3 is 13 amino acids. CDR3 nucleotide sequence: TGCAGCGTCACCGGACAGGGGAACACTGAAGCTTTCTTT. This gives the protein CSVTGQGNTEAFF.

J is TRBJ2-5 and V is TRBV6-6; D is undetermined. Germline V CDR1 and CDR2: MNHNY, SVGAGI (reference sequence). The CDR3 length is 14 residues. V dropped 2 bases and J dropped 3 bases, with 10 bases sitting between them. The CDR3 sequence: CASSYAERKETQYF. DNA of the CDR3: TGTGCCAGCAGTTACGCGGAACGGAAAGAGACCCAGTACTTC.

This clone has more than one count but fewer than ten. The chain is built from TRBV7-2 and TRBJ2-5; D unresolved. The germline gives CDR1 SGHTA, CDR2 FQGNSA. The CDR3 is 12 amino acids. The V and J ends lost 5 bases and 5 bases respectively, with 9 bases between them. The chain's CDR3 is CASSEEWETQYF. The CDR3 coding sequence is TGTGCCAGCAGCGAAGAGTGGGAGACCCAGTACTTC.

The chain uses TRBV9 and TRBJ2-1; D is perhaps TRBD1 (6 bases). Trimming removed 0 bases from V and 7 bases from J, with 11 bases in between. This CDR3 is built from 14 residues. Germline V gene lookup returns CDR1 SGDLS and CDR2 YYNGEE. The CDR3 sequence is CASSVDTGPNEQFF. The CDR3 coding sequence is TGTGCCAGCAGCGTAGACACAGGGCCGAATGAGCAGTTCTTC.

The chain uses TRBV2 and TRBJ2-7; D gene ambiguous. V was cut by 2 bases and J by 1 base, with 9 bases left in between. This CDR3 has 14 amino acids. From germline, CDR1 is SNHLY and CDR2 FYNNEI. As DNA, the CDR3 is TGTGCCAGCAGTGAAAAGTGGGTGTCCTACGAGCAGTACTTC. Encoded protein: CASSEKWVSYEQYF. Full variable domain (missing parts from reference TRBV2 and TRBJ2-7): EPEVTQTPSHQVTQMGQEVILRCVPISNHLYFYWYRQILGQKVEFLVSFYNNEISEKSEIFDDQFSVERPDGSNFTLKIRSTKLEDSAMYFCASSEKWVSYEQYFGPGTRLTVT.

The CDR3 sequence: CSVETSGGNEQFF. CDR3 nucleotide sequence: TGCAGCGTTGAGACTAGCGGGGGAAATGAGCAGTTCTTC. The rearrangement uses TRBV29-1 and TRBJ2-1; 12 positions match TRBD2. V was pared by 3 bases and J by 7 bases, with 1 base of the junction left unmatched. This CDR3 is 13 amino acids long. Germline lookup yields CDR1 SQVTM and CDR2 ANQGSEA.

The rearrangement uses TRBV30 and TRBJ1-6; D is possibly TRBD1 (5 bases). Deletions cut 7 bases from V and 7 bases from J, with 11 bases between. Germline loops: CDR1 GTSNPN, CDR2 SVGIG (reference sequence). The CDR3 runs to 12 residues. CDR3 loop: CASTGYNSPLHF. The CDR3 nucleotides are TGTGCCTCAACAGGCTACAATTCACCCCTCCACTTT.

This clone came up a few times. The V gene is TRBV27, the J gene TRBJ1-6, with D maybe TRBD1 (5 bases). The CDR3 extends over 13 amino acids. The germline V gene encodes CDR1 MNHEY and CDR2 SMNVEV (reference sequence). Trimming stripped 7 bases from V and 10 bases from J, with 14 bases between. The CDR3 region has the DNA TGTGCCAGCAAAAGATCGGGGGACTCACCCCTCCACTTT. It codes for CASKRSGDSPLHF.

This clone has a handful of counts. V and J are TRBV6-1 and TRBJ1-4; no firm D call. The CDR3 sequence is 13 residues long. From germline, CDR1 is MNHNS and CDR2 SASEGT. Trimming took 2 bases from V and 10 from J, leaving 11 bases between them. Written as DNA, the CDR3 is TGTGCCAGCAGTGAAAGCCGTGACGGAAAACTGTTTTTT. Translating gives CASSESRDGKLFF.

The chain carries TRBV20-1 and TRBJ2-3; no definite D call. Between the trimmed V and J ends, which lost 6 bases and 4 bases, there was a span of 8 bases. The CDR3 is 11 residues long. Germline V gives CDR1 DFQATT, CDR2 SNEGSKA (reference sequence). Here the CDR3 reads CSARASDTQYF. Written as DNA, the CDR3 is TGCAGTGCCCGTGCATCAGATACGCAGTATTTT.

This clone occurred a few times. CDR3 sequence: CASGRGTDTQYF. The CDR3 DNA sequence: TGTGCCAGCGGCAGGGGCACAGATACGCAGTATTTT. The gene calls are TRBV6-5 and TRBJ2-3; weak D call: TRBD1 (5 bases). From germline, CDR1 is MNHEY and CDR2 SVGAGI. This CDR3 is 12 amino acids long. Trimming pared 8 bases from V and 1 base from J, leaving 7 bases between.

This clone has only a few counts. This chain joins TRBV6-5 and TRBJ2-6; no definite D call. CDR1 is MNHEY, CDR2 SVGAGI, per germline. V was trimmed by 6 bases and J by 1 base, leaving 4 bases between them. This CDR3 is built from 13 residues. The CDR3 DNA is TGTGCCAGCAGATCTTCTGGGGCCAACGTCCTGACTTTC. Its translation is CASRSSGANVLTF.

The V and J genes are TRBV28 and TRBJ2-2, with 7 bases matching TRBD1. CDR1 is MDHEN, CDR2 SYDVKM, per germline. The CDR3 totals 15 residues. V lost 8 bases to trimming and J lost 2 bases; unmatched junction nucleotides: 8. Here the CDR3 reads CASRRQGFNTGELFF. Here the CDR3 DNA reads TGTGCCAGCCGTCGACAGGGCTTCAACACCGGGGAGCTGTTTTTT.

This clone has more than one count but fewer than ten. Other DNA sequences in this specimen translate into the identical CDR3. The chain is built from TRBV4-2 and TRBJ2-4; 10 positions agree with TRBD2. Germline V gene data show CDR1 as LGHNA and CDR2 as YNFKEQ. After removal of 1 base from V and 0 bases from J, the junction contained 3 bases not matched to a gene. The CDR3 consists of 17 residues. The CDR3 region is CASSQASGGLAKNIQYF. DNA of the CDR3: TGTGCCAGCAGCCAAGCTAGCGGGGGTCTAGCCAAAAACATTCAGTACTTC.

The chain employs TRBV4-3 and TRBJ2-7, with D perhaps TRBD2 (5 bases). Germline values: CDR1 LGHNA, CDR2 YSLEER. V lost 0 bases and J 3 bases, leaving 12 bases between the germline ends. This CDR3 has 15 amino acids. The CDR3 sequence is CASSQDLEDGYEQYF. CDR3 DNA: TGCGCCAGCAGCCAAGATTTGGAGGACGGCTACGAGCAGTACTTC.

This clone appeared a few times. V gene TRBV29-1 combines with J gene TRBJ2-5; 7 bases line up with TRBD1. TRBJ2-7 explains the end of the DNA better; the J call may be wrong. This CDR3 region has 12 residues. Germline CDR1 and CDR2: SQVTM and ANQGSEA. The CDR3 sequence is CSVEATGIEQYF. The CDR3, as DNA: TGCAGCGTTGAGGCGACAGGGATCGAGCAGTACTTC.

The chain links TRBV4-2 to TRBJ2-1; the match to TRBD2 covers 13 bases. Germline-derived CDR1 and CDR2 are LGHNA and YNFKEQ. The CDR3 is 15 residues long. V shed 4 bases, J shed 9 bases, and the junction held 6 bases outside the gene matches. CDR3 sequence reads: CASSRTSGGASEQFF. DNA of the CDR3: TGTGCCAGCAGCCGTACTAGCGGGGGGGCATCTGAGCAGTTCTTC.

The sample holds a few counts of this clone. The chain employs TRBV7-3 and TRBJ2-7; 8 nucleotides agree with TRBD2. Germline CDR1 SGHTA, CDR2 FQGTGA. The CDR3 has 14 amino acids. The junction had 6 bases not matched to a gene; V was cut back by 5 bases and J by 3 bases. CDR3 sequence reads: CASSPTSASYEQYF. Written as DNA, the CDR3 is TGTGCCAGCAGCCCGACTAGCGCAAGCTACGAGCAGTACTTC.

For the CDR3, the DNA is TGCGCCAGCAGCCAAGATCCGGACGGGGGGTGGTACAATGAGCAGTTCTTC. Translating gives CASSQDPDGGWYNEQFF. This chain links TRBV4-1 with TRBJ2-1; the match to TRBD2 covers 7 bases. Trimming cost V 0 bases and J 4 bases; bases outside gene matches: 9. The CDR3 extends over 17 amino acids. The germline V gene encodes CDR1 MGHRA and CDR2 YSYEKL.

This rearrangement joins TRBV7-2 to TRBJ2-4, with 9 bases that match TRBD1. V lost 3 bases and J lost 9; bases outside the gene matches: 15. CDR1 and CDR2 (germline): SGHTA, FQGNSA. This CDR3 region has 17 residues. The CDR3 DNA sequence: TGTGCCAGCAGCTTTGCAGCGGGACAGGGTATTGGTGCCATTCAGTACTTC. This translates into CASSFAAGQGIGAIQYF.